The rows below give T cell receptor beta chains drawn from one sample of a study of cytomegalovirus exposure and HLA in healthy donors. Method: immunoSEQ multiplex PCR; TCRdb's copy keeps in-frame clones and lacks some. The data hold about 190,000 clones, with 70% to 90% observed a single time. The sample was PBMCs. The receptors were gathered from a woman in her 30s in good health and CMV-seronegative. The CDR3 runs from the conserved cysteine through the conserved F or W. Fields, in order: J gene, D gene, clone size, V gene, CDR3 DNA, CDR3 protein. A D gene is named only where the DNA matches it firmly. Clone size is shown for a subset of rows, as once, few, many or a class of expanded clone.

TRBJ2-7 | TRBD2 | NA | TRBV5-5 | TGTGCCAGCAGCTTGGCTTCCCTAGCGGGGGGTGCCTACGAGCAGTACTTT | CASSLASLAGGAYEQYF
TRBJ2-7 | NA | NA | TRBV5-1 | TGCGCCAGCAGCTCCCCGGGGTACGAGCAGTACTTC | CASSSPGYEQYF
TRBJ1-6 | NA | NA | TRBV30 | TGTGCCTGGAATACGGTCAACTATAATTCACCCCTCCACTTT | CAWNTVNYNSPLHF
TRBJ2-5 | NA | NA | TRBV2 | TGTGCCAGCAATGGGGGGGCTACATCGTACTTC | CASNGGATSYF
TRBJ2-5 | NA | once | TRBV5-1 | TGCGCCAGCAGCTTAGGACAGGCCGGGGGGGAAGAGACCCAGTACTTC | CASSLGQAGGEETQYF
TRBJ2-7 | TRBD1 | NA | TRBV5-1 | TGCGCCAGCAGCCTATGGGACAGGGTTTCCCTCGAGCAGTACTTC | CASSLWDRVSLEQYF
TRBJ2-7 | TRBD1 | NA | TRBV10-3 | TGTGCCATCAGTAATGGGGACAGGGGTAATTACGAGCAGTACTTC | CAISNGDRGNYEQYF
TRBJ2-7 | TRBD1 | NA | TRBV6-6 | TGTGCCAGCAGTTACTTCCAGGGGGCCTACGAGCAGTACTTC | CASSYFQGAYEQYF
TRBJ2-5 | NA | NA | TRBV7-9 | TGTGCCAGCAGCCCCACTTCCTACCAAGAGACCCAGTACTTC | CASSPTSYQETQYF
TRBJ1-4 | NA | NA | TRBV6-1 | TGTGCCAGCAGTCCCCTGGGGGCGGCTAATGAAAAACTGTTTTTT | CASSPLGAANEKLFF
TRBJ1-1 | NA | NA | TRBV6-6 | TGTGCCAGCAGGGCGAACACTGAAGCTTTCTTT | CASRANTEAFF
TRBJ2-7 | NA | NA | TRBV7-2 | TGTGCCAGCAGCTCCAGCCCGGACAGCTACGAGCAGTACTTC | CASSSSPDSYEQYF